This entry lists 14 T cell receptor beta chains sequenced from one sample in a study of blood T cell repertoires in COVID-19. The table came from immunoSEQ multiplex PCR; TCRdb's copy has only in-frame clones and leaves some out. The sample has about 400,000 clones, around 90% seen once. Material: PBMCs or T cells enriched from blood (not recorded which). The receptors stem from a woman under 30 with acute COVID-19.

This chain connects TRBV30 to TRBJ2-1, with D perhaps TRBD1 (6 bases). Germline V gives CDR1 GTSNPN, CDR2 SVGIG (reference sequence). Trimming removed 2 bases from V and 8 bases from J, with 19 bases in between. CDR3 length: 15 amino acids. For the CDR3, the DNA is TGTGCCTGGAGTAGGGGGTTCGGCGGGCTAGATGAGCAGTTCTTC. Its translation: CAWSRGFGGLDEQFF.

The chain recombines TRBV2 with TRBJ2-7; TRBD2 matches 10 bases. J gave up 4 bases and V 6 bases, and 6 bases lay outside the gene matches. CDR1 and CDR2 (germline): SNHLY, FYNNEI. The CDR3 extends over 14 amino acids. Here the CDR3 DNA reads TGTGCCAGCAGAACCACTAGCGGGAAGTACGAGCAGTACTTC. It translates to CASRTTSGKYEQYF.

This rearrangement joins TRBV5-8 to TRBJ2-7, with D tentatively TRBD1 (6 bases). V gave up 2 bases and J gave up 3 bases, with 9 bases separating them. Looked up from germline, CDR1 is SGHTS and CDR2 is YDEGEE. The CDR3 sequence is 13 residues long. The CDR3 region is CASSFGGVYEQYF. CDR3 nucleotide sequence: TGTGCCAGCAGCTTTGGGGGCGTCTACGAGCAGTACTTC. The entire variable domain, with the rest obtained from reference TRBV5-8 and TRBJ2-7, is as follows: EAGVTQSPTHLIKTRGQQATLRCSPISGHTSVYWYQQALGLGLQFLLWYDEGEERNRGNFPPRFSGRQFPNYSSELNVNALELEDSALYLCASSFGGVYEQYFGPGTRLTVT.

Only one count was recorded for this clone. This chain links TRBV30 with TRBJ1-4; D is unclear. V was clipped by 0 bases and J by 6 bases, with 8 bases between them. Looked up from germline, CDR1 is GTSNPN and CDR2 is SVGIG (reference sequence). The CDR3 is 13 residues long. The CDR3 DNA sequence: TGTGCCTGGAGTGTGGGAGCCGATGAAAAACTGTTTTTT. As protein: CAWSVGADEKLFF. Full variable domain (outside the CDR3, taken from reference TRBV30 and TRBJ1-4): SQTIHQWPATLVQPVGSPLSLECTVEGTSNPNLYWYRQAAGRGLQLLFYSVGIGQISSEVPQNLSASRPQDRQFILSSKKLLLSDSGFYLCAWSVGADEKLFFGSGTQLSVL.

For the CDR3, the DNA is TGTGCCAGCAACCCGTGGGGGCCGTTCAATGAGCAGTTCTTC. Residues: CASNPWGPFNEQFF. The rearrangement uses TRBV27 and TRBJ2-1; tentative D call: TRBD1 (6 bases). The V gene's germline CDR1 is MNHEY and CDR2 SMNVEV (reference sequence). The CDR3 has 14 residues. With 7 bases removed from V and 6 bases from J, the gap between germline ends came to 16 bases.

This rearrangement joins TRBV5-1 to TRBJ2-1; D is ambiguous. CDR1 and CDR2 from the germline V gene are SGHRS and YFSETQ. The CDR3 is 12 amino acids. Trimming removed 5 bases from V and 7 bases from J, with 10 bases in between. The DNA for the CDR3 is TGCGCCAGCAGTAGCACACAAAATGAGCAGTTCTTC. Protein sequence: CASSSTQNEQFF.

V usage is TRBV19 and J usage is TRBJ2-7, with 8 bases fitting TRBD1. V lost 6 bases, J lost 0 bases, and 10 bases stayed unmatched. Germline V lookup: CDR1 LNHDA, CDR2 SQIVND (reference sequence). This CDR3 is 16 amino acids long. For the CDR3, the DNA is TGTGCCAGTAGCCTCATGGGACAGGAGTTCTCCTACGAGCAGTACTTC. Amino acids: CASSLMGQEFSYEQYF. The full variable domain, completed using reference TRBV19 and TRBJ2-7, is DGGITQSPKYLFRKEGQNVTLSCEQNLNHDAMYWYRQDPGQGLRLIYYSQIVNDFQKGDIAEGYSVSREKKESFPLTVTSAQKNPTAFYLCASSLMGQEFSYEQYFGPGTRLTVT.

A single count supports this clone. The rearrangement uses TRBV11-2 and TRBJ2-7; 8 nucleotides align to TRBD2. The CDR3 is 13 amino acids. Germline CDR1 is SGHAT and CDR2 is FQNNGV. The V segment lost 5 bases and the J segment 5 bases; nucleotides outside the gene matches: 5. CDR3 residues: CASSPGGANEQYF. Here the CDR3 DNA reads TGTGCCAGCAGCCCGGGAGGGGCGAACGAGCAGTACTTC.

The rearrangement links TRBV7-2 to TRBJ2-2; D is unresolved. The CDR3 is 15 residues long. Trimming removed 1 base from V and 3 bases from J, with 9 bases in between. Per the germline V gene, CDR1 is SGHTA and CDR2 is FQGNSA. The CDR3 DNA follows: TGTGCCAGCAGCTTAGTGGCTTCCGACACCGGGGAGCTGTTTTTT. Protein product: CASSLVASDTGELFF.

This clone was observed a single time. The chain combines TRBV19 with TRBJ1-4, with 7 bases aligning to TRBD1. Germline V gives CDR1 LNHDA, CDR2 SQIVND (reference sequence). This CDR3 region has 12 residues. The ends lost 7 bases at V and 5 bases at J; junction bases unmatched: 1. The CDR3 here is CASKQGNEKLFF. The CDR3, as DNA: TGTGCCAGTAAACAGGGGAATGAAAAACTGTTTTTT. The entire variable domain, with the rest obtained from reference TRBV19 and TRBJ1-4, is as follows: DGGITQSPKYLFRKEGQNVTLSCEQNLNHDAMYWYRQDPGQGLRLIYYSQIVNDFQKGDIAEGYSVSREKKESFPLTVTSAQKNPTAFYLCASKQGNEKLFFGSGTQLSVL.

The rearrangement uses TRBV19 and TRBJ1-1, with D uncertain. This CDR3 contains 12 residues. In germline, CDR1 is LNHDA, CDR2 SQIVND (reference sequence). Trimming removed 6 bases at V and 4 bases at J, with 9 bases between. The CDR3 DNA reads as TGTGCCAGTAGGGGCAGATTCACTGAAGCTTTCTTT. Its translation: CASRGRFTEAFF.

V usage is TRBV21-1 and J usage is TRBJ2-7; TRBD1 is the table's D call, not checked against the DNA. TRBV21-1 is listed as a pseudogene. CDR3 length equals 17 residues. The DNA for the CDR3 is TGTGCCAGCAGCCCTTTGACAGGTTGGGTGGACGTCCACGAGCAGTACTTC. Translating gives CASSPLTGWVDVHEQYF.

The CDR3 spells CALRETYEQYF. CDR3 bases: TGTGCCCTTAGGGAGACCTACGAGCAGTACTTC. The V call is TRBV30, the J call TRBJ2-7; possibly TRBD2 for D (5 bases). The CDR3 has 11 amino acids. Germline V lookup: CDR1 GTSNPN, CDR2 SVGIG (reference sequence). Trimming took off 8 bases at V and 2 bases at J, with 10 bases between the two ends.

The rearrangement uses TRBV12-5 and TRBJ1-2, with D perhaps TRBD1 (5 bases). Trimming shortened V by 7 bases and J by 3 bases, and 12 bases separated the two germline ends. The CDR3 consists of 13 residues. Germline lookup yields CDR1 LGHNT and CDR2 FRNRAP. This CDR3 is CASATQTDYGYTF. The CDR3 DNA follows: TGTGCTAGTGCCACTCAGACAGACTATGGCTACACCTTC.